Shown below are 13 T cell receptor beta chains from a single sample sequenced in a study of radiation and T cells in renal cell carcinoma. The time point is: baseline pretreatment blood. The treatment was: 15 Gy SBRT to primary tumor, nephrectomy 4 weeks later. Repertoires were generated with immunoSEQ multiplex PCR, while TCRdb's copy carries only in-frame clones and drops some. The repertoire holds 95,000 to 150,000 clones, with 82% as singletons. The sequenced sample was blood, obtained from a patient whose treatment included radiotherapy and nephrectomy. The receptors were sampled from a woman aged 60-70 years with renal cell carcinoma.

The chain carries TRBV20-1 and TRBJ2-5; D call uncertain. Germline assignment: CDR1 DFQATT and CDR2 SNEGSKA (reference sequence). Trimming left V 5 bases short and J 5 bases short, with 9 bases between. The CDR3 loop spans 11 amino acids. The CDR3 nucleotides read TGCAGTGCTCCTAGATGGGAGACCCAGTACTTC. Its translation is CSAPRWETQYF.

J is TRBJ2-3 and V is TRBV19; TRBD2 is a possible D gene (5 bases). Germline V gives CDR1 LNHDA, CDR2 SQIVND (reference sequence). V lost 7 bases, J lost 2 bases, and 13 bases lay in between. The CDR3 contains 14 residues. CDR3 sequence (DNA): TGTGCCAGTATCCCAGCGGCAAACACAGATACGCAGTATTTT. Translated: CASIPAANTDTQYF.

This chain connects TRBV9 to TRBJ1-1, with 7 bases identical to TRBD1. V was pared by 4 bases and J by 3 bases, with 3 bases of the junction left unmatched. The length of the CDR3 is 13 residues. CDR1 and CDR2 (germline): SGDLS, YYNGEE. The chain's CDR3 is CASSQTGDTEAFF. CDR3 nucleotides: TGTGCCAGCAGCCAAACAGGGGACACTGAAGCTTTCTTT.

V and J are TRBV18 and TRBJ1-5; TRBD1 might be the D (5 bases). Trimming stripped 1 base from V and 4 bases from J, with 11 bases between. Germline CDR1 reads KGHSH; CDR2 reads LQKENI. This CDR3 spans 15 amino acids. The CDR3 sequence is CASSPLSGRNQPQHF. The CDR3 region has the DNA TGTGCCAGCTCACCACTTTCAGGGAGAAATCAGCCCCAGCATTTT. The full variable domain, its missing parts supplied by reference TRBV18 and TRBJ1-5, is NAGVMQNPRHLVRRRGQEARLRCSPMKGHSHVYWYRQLPEEGLKFMVYLQKENIIDESGMPKERFSAEFPKEGPSILRIQQVVRGDSAAYFCASSPLSGRNQPQHFGDGTRLSIL.

The CDR3 sequence: CASSLVGILSTDTQYF. The CDR3 nucleotides are TGTGCCAGCAGCTTGGTCGGGATTTTGAGCACAGATACGCAGTATTTT. The chain is built from TRBV5-4 and TRBJ2-3, with D possibly matching TRBD2 (5 bases). This CDR3 has 16 amino acids. Per germline, CDR1 SGHNT and CDR2 YYREEE (reference sequence). V dropped 0 bases and J dropped 0 bases, with 11 bases sitting between them. The full variable domain, rest sourced from reference TRBV5-4 and TRBJ2-3, is ETGVTQSPTHLIKTRGQQVTLRCSSQSGHNTVSWYQQALGQGPQFIFQYYREEENGRGNFPPRFSGLQFPNYSSELNVNALELDDSALYLCASSLVGILSTDTQYFGPGTRLTVL.

The gene calls are TRBV28 and TRBJ1-2; no clear D gene. The ends were cut back, 5 bases at V and 0 bases at J, with 16 bases in the middle. There are 16 residues in the CDR3. Germline loops: CDR1 MDHEN, CDR2 SYDVKM. This CDR3 reads CASSRQRVEANYGYTF. DNA of the CDR3: TGTGCCAGCAGTCGCCAAAGGGTAGAGGCTAACTATGGCTACACCTTC.

The chain uses TRBV6-1 and TRBJ1-3, with 8 bases fitting TRBD1. Germline V lookup: CDR1 MNHNS, CDR2 SASEGT. V was pared by 4 bases and J by 2 bases, with 4 bases of the junction left unmatched. The CDR3 totals 15 residues. CDR3 in amino acids: CASSGETGAGNTIYF. CDR3 nucleotides: TGTGCCAGCAGTGGGGAGACAGGGGCTGGAAACACCATATATTTT.

The chain couples TRBV9 to TRBJ2-1; 8 positions match TRBD2. In germline, CDR1 is SGDLS, CDR2 YYNGEE. The junction had 7 bases not matched to a gene; V was cut back by 3 bases and J by 5 bases. There are 15 residues in the CDR3. The CDR3 coding sequence is TGTGCCAGCAGCGCCCGGGGACTAGTGAACAATGAGCAGTTCTTC. Translation gives CASSARGLVNNEQFF.

The J gene is TRBJ2-5, the V gene TRBV6-6, with D maybe TRBD2 (6 bases). This CDR3 is built from 14 residues. V gave up 2 bases and J gave up 5 bases, with 12 bases separating them. CDR1 is MNHNY, CDR2 SVGAGI, per germline (reference sequence). The CDR3 DNA reads TGTGCCAGCAGTTACGGAAGGGAGGAGGAGACCCAGTACTTC. Protein: CASSYGREEETQYF.

The chain joins TRBV9 to TRBJ2-2; no clear D. Looked up from germline, CDR1 is SGDLS and CDR2 is YYNGEE. Trimming cost V 2 bases and J 4 bases, with 15 bases left between them. This CDR3 has 16 amino acids. This CDR3 reads CASSVGNVVVTGELFF. DNA for the CDR3: TGTGCCAGCAGCGTTGGGAATGTGGTGGTCACCGGGGAGCTGTTTTTT.

The V call is TRBV4-1, the J call TRBJ2-7, with 10 positions matching TRBD2. This CDR3 has 16 residues. Trimming at V came to 0 bases and at J to 4 bases, leaving 6 bases not matched to a gene. Germline CDR1 is MGHRA and CDR2 is YSYEKL. Here the CDR3 reads CASSQDDLAGEYEQYF. The CDR3 DNA is TGCGCCAGCAGCCAAGATGATCTAGCGGGAGAATACGAGCAGTACTTC.

The V gene is TRBV6-5, the J gene TRBJ1-2; D unresolved. The CDR3 has 13 residues. Germline CDR1 is MNHEY and CDR2 is SVGAGI. Deletions cut 0 bases from V and 7 bases from J, with 9 bases between. The CDR3 nucleotides are TGTGCCAGCAGTTACTCGACTGGGGTTGGCTACACCTTC. Protein sequence: CASSYSTGVGYTF.

CDR3 residues: CASTPSLETQYF. The CDR3 region has the DNA TGTGCCAGCACCCCCTCGTTGGAGACCCAGTACTTC. This chain connects TRBV11-2 to TRBJ2-5; D is ambiguous. The CDR3 spans 12 residues. Germline values: CDR1 SGHAT, CDR2 FQNNGV. Trimming removed 7 bases from V and 5 bases from J, with 11 bases in between. Filled out from reference TRBV11-2 and TRBJ2-5, the complete variable domain reads EAGVAQSPRYKIIEKRQSVAFWCNPISGHATLYWYQQILGQGPKLLIQFQNNGVVDDSQLPKDRFSAERLKGVDSTLKIQPAKLEDSAVYLCASTPSLETQYFGPGTRLLVL.